Listed here is a single TCR beta chain. Its target is not known. Using immunoSEQ multiplex PCR, the repertoire was profiled, and TCRdb retains in-frame clones only, with some absent. The repertoire has 50,000 to 60,000 clones, about 79% of them found once; the top ten carry 0.55% to 0.7%. This entry belongs to a study of memory CD4+ T cells and cytomegalovirus serostatus. Study-wide points: The CMV-associated TCR signature appears largely within the CD4+ memory repertoire. Of 150 to 200 reported CMV TCRbeta sequences, around 63 were found in memory CD4+ repertoires.

The sort gate was single viable CD3+CD4+CD8-CD45RO+ cells for memory CD4+ T cells. Positive selection with CD4 microbeads enriched total CD4+ T cells. Germline V gene data show CDR1 as SGHTA and CDR2 as FQGNSA. Trimming took 2 bases from V and 1 from J, leaving 8 bases between them. This CDR3 contains 14 residues. The chain carries TRBV7-2 and TRBJ1-1; D gene uncertain. Sequences were obtained from memory CD4+ T cells from blood. The clonotype comes from an adult in good health and CMV-seronegative. The CDR3 region has the DNA TGTGCCAGCAGCTTAAGTCTTAAGAACACTGAAGCTTTCTTT. This encodes CASSLSLKNTEAFF.